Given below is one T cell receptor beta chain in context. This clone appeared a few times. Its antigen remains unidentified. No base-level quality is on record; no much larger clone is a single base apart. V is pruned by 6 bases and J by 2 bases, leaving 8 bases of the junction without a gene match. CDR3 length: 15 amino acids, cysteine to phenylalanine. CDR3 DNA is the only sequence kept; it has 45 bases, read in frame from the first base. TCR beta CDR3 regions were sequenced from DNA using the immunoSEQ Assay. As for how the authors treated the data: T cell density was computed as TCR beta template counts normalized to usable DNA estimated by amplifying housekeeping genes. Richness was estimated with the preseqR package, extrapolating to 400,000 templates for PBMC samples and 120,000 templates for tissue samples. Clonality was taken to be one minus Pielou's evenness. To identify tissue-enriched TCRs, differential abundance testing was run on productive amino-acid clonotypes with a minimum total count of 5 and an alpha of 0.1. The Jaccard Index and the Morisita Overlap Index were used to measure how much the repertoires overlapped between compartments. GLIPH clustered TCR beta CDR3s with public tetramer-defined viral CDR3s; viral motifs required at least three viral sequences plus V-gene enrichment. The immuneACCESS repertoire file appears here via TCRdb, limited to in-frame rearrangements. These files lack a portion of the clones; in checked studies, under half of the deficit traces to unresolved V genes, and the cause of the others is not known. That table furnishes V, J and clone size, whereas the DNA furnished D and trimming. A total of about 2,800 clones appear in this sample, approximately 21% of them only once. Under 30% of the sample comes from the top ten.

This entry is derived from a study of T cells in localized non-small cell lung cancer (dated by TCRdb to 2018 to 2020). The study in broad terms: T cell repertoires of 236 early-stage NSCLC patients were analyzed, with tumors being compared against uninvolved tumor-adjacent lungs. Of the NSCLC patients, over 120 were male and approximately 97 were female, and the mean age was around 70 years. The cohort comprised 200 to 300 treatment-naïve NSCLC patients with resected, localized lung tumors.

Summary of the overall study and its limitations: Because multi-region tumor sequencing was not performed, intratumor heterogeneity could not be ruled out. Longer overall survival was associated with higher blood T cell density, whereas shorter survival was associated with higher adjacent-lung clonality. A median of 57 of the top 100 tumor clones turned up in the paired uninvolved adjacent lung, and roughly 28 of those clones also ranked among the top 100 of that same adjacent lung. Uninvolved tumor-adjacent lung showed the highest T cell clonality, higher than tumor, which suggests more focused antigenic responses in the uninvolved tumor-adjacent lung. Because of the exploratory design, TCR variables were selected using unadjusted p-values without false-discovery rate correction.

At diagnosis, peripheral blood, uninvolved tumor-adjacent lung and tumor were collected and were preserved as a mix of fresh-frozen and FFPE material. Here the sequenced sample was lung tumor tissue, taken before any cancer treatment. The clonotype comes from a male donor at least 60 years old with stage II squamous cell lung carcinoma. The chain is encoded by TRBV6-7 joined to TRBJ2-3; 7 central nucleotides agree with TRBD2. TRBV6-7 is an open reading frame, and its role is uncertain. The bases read TGTGCCAGCAGGCACCGGGACTACCCCACAGATACGCAGTATTTT. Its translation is CASRHRDYPTDTQYF.